Below, 20 T cell receptor beta chains from the same sample are listed, as sequenced in a study of T cells in Graves' hyperthyroidism and ophthalmopathy (dated by TCRdb to about 2019). The library was prepared using multiplex PCR. Sequencing was performed on an Illumina HiSeq 2000. The TCR beta CDR3 regions were amplified from RNA transcripts. The first round of RT-PCR for the TCR CDR3 was performed with the HTBI primer set and the Qiagen OneStep RT-PCR kit. The public reads were reanalyzed by TCRdb: fastp trimming at Q25, MiXCR alignment, in-frame beta chains only. Merged by CDR3 protein, the rows form single entries marked with the most common genes and DNA. The sample table holds more than 500,000 distinct CDR3 sequences, of which roughly 15% were seen once. Approximately 30% of the sample goes to the ten largest clones. Material: blood. Source of these receptors: a woman aged 25 to 39 with Graves' ophthalmopathy.

There are many counts of this clonotype. The V and J genes are TRBV20-1 and TRBJ2-1; 11 bases fit TRBD2. In germline, CDR1 is DFQATT, CDR2 SNEGSKA (reference sequence). Trimming removed 0 bases from V and 10 bases from J; junction bases left unmatched: 14. The CDR3 totals 17 residues. The CDR3 bases are TGCAGTGCTAGAGATACCCTACTAGCGGGAGCGGTTTGGGAGCAGTTCTTC. It yields the protein CSARDTLLAGAVWEQFF.

This clonotype was seen only a few times. The chain is built from TRBV15 and TRBJ1-3; D is unclear. The CDR3 has 14 residues. From germline, CDR1 is LNHNV and CDR2 YYDKDF (reference sequence). V lost 0 bases, J lost 6 bases, and 9 bases lay in between. In DNA form, the CDR3 reads TGTGCCACCAGCAGAGATCGGGCGGCAAACACCATATATTTT. Amino acids: CATSRDRAANTIYF.

This clonotype was picked up one time. The chain has TRBV5-4 and TRBJ2-7; 9 bases align to TRBD1. CDR1 and CDR2 (germline): SGHNT, YYREEE (reference sequence). V dropped 0 bases and J dropped 2; count of bases not matched to a gene: 3. The CDR3 consists of 15 residues. The CDR3 region is CASSLDGTGPYEQYF. CDR3 in DNA: TGTGCCAGCAGCTTGGACGGGACAGGGCCCTACGAGCAGTACTTC.

The DNA for the CDR3 is TGTGCCAGCAGCTTAAGGTTTGAGGGGAAAAGCACAGATACGCAGTATTTT. Translated, it gives CASSLRFEGKSTDTQYF. J is TRBJ2-3 and V is TRBV7-9; D tentatively reads TRBD1 or TRBD2 (5 bases each). This CDR3 is built from 17 residues. Per germline, CDR1 SEHNR and CDR2 FQNEAQ (reference sequence). The V and J ends lost 2 bases and 0 bases respectively, with 15 bases between them.

The genes are TRBV6-1 and TRBJ1-5, with 8 bases matching TRBD1. CDR3 size: 17 residues. Trimming removed 5 bases from V and 1 base from J; junction bases left unmatched: 10. Germline lookup yields CDR1 MNHNS and CDR2 SASEGT. The chain's CDR3 is CASSFFQGARSNQPQHF. The CDR3 DNA follows: TGTGCCAGCAGTTTCTTTCAGGGGGCCCGAAGCAATCAGCCCCAGCATTTT.

This clonotype was detected only a few times. The genes are TRBV6-1 and TRBJ1-5; D remains ambiguous. Trimming removed 7 bases from V and 1 base from J, with 11 bases in between. CDR3 size: 14 residues. Germline V CDR1 and CDR2: MNHNS, SASEGT. Here the CDR3 reads CASTKDGSNQPQHF. The CDR3 DNA follows: TGTGCCAGCACCAAAGACGGGAGCAATCAGCCCCAGCATTTT.

This clonotype came up many times. The chain is built from TRBV6-1 and TRBJ2-7; either TRBD1 or TRBD2 may fit D (6 bases each). Germline loops: CDR1 MNHNS, CDR2 SASEGT. CDR3 size: 16 residues. Between the trimmed V and J ends, which lost 5 bases and 5 bases, there was a span of 22 bases. The CDR3 sequence: CASSSQPMRDTHEQYF. The CDR3 coding sequence is TGTGCCAGCAGTTCCCAGCCGATGCGGGACACCCACGAGCAGTACTTC.

There are many counts of this clonotype. The chain combines TRBV29-1 with TRBJ2-1; possible D gene TRBD1, 6 bases. V was pared by 6 bases and J by 14 bases, with 26 bases between. CDR3 length equals 14 residues. Per germline, CDR1 SQVTM and CDR2 ANQGSEA. The CDR3 region is CSVAVPGHREVKFF. DNA of the CDR3: TGCAGCGTCGCCGTCCCGGGACATAGAGAGGTGAAGTTCTTC.

The chain recombines TRBV30 with TRBJ2-3; D gene uncertain. The CDR3 loop spans 12 amino acids. The V end was cut by 0 bases, the J end by 6 bases, with 7 bases between. Per the germline V gene, CDR1 is GTSNPN and CDR2 is SVGIG (reference sequence). CDR3 bases: TGTGCCTGGAGTGTGGGCAGCGATACGCAGTATTTT. This gives the protein CAWSVGSDTQYF.

The chain couples TRBV29-1 to TRBJ2-7; TRBD1 agrees at 9 bases. CDR1 and CDR2 (germline): SQVTM, ANQGSEA. The CDR3 is 11 amino acids. V shed 6 bases and J 7 bases; nucleotides not matched to a gene: 4. The CDR3 bases are TGCAGCGTGGGGACAGGGCAAGAGCAGTACTTC. Translation: CSVGTGQEQYF.

The rearrangement joins TRBV6-2 or TRBV6-3 to TRBJ1-1; 8 positions match TRBD1. This CDR3 spans 17 amino acids. CDR1 is MNHEY and CDR2 is SVGEGT in the germline V gene. J gave up 5 bases and V 0 bases, and 11 bases lay outside the gene matches. As DNA, the CDR3 is TGTGCCAGCAGTTACTCATTCGACAGGGGAGGTTGGACTGAAGCTTTCTTT. Encoded protein: CASSYSFDRGGWTEAFF.

There are many counts of this clonotype. CDR3 region: CSARGTSHGGPQHF. In nucleotides, the CDR3 is TGCAGTGCTAGAGGGACCTCACACGGGGGACCCCAGCATTTT. This sequence joins TRBV20-1 and TRBJ1-5; TRBD1 is a possible D gene (5 bases). From germline, CDR1 is DFQATT and CDR2 SNEGSKA (reference sequence). V lost 1 base and J 10 bases, leaving 17 bases between the germline ends. This CDR3 has 14 residues.

The gene calls are TRBV7-2 and TRBJ2-3, with 7 bases aligning to TRBD1. The CDR3 length is 15 residues. Per the germline V gene, CDR1 is SGHTA and CDR2 is FQGNSA. J gave up 4 bases and V 7 bases, and 11 bases lay outside the gene matches. The CDR3 protein is CASKDYRGGSDTQYF. DNA of the CDR3: TGTGCCAGCAAAGATTACAGGGGCGGGTCAGATACGCAGTATTTT.

The table lists this clonotype with many counts. The V gene is TRBV11-2, the J gene TRBJ2-7, with 8 bases fitting TRBD1. Germline CDR1 is SGHAT and CDR2 is FQNNGV. The CDR3 runs 14 residues. J lost 4 bases, V lost 3 bases, and 5 bases had no gene match. The CDR3 DNA reads as TGTGCCAGCAGCTTCGGGACAGGATTATACGAGCAGTACTTC. Translating it yields CASSFGTGLYEQYF.

The chain employs TRBV7-2 and TRBJ2-7; tentative D call: TRBD1 (7 bases). Germline CDR1 is SGHTA and CDR2 is FQGNSA. Trimming removed 5 bases from V and 7 bases from J, with 18 bases in between. The CDR3 runs 14 residues. CDR3 sequence (DNA): TGTGCCAGCAGCGGTCAGGGGGGCCTTGGAGAGCAGTACTTC. Translation: CASSGQGGLGEQYF.

There are many counts of this clonotype. The J gene is TRBJ2-1, the V gene TRBV28, with TRBD1 as a possible D gene (5 bases). The germline gives CDR1 MDHEN, CDR2 SYDVKM. V was trimmed by 5 bases and J by 9 bases, leaving 14 bases between them. The CDR3 totals 13 residues. As DNA, the CDR3 is TGTGCCAGCAGTCAGCCAGGGTTCGCTGAGCAGTTCTTC. Protein: CASSQPGFAEQFF. The entire variable domain, with the rest obtained from reference TRBV28 and TRBJ2-1, is as follows: DVKVTQSSRYLVKRTGEKVFLECVQDMDHENMFWYRQDPGLGLRLIYFSYDVKMKEKGDIPEGYSVSREKKERFSLILESASTNQTSMYLCASSQPGFAEQFFGPGTRLTVL.

This clonotype was found many times. The genes are TRBV7-2 and TRBJ2-3; 8 bases fit TRBD1. V shed 3 bases and J 0 bases; nucleotides not matched to a gene: 8. Germline V gene data show CDR1 as SGHTA and CDR2 as FQGNSA. This CDR3 spans 17 amino acids. The CDR3 bases are TGTGCCAGCAGCTTGAGAACAGGGGGGATCAGCACAGATACGCAGTATTTT. Its protein product is CASSLRTGGISTDTQYF. Variable domain in full (rest from reference TRBV7-2 and TRBJ2-3): GAGVSQSPSNKVTEKGKDVELRCDPISGHTALYWYRQSLGQGLEFLIYFQGNSAPDKSGLPSDRFSAERTGGSVSTLTIQRTQQEDSAVYLCASSLRTGGISTDTQYFGPGTRLTVL.

This clonotype has a count of ten or more. The chain couples TRBV13 to TRBJ2-7; D gene unclear. The CDR3 is made up of 11 amino acids. The germline V gene encodes CDR1 PRHDT and CDR2 FYEKMQ (reference sequence). V gave up 3 bases and J gave up 6 bases, with 6 bases separating them. In DNA form, the CDR3 reads TGTGCCAGCAGCTTGCGGAGCGAGCAGTACTTC. It encodes CASSLRSEQYF. Full variable domain (remainder filled in from reference TRBV13 and TRBJ2-7): AAGVIQSPRHLIKEKRETATLKCYPIPRHDTVYWYQQGPGQDPQFLISFYEKMQSDKGSIPDRFSAQQFSDYHSELNMSSLELGDSALYFCASSLRSEQYFGPGTRLTVT.

This clonotype was recorded a few times. A read error is possible here, since a much larger clone lies one base away. The chain employs TRBV30 and TRBJ1-1; no clear D. The germline V and J ends were trimmed by 2 bases and 7 bases, with 11 bases remaining between them. In germline, CDR1 is GTSNPN, CDR2 SVGIG (reference sequence). The CDR3 spans 12 residues. CDR3 sequence reads: CAWSPTADEAFF. In nucleotides, the CDR3 is TGTGCCTGGAGTCCGACGGCAGATGAAGCTTTCTTT.

This clonotype has at least ten counts. The CDR3 here is CASARQPQETQYF. In nucleotides, the CDR3 is TGTGCCAGCGCGCGACAGCCCCAAGAGACCCAGTACTTC. The rearrangement links TRBV2 to TRBJ2-5, with a possible D match to TRBD1 (5 bases). The V gene's germline CDR1 is SNHLY and CDR2 FYNNEI. The CDR3 is made up of 13 amino acids. Between the trimmed V and J ends, which lost 8 bases and 1 base, there was a span of 11 bases.